The 29 T cell receptor beta chains below were found in one sample sequenced in a study of vaccination and CD4 T cells after COVID-19. Their specific antigens are unknown. Oncomine TCR Beta short-read sequencing was applied to DNA from cultured CD4+ T cells. TCRdb fed the PCR reads into MiXCR, producing one record per CDR3 protein. The sample includes more than 20,000 distinct CDR3 sequences, over 50% of them seen just once. Treatment denoted: roughly 10-day PBMC culture with coronavirus spike peptide pools or control peptides (ViraFEST assay). The source material was CD4+ T cells from blood, cultured in vitro. Receptors originate from a human donor who had recovered from COVID-19.

The CDR3 DNA follows: TGTGCCAGCAGTACCGACAGGACAGAGACCCAGTACTTC. Its protein is CASSTDRTETQYF. This chain uses TRBV6-1 with TRBJ2-5; possibly TRBD1 for D (6 bases). The CDR3 is made up of 13 amino acids. Looked up from germline, CDR1 is MNHNS and CDR2 is SASEGT. Trimming cost V 5 bases and J 4 bases, with 11 bases left between them.

The chain combines TRBV20-1 with TRBJ1-1; 8 nucleotides agree with TRBD1. This CDR3 region has 12 residues. Germline CDR1 is DFQATT and CDR2 is SNEGSKA (reference sequence). V was clipped by 1 base and J by 11 bases; unmatched bases: 6. DNA of the CDR3: TGCAGTGCTAGAGTACAGGGGGGAGAGGCTTTCTTT. It yields the protein CSARVQGGEAFF.

The chain recombines TRBV30 with TRBJ1-4; the D gene is possibly TRBD1 (5 bases). Germline loops: CDR1 GTSNPN, CDR2 SVGIG (reference sequence). CDR3 length: 12 residues. V was pared by 5 bases and J by 8 bases, with 12 bases between. CDR3 sequence (DNA): TGTGCCTGGCGGAGGGGAAGGGAAAAACTGTTTTTT. Residues: CAWRRGREKLFF.

The chain links TRBV7-9 to TRBJ2-3, with D perhaps assigned TRBD1 or TRBD2 (5 bases each). The CDR3 length is 13 residues. V was shortened by 6 bases and J by 3 bases, with 10 bases between the two germline ends. Germline V gene data show CDR1 as SEHNR and CDR2 as FQNEAQ (reference sequence). The CDR3 spells CASRRGGTDTQYF. The CDR3 DNA is TGTGCCAGCAGGAGGGGTGGGACAGATACGCAGTATTTT.

This clonotype was counted once. The V and J genes are TRBV18 and TRBJ2-3; D is undetermined. The V end lost 4 bases, the J end lost 6 bases, and 14 bases lay between the germline ends. Germline CDR1 reads KGHSH; CDR2 reads LQKENI. The CDR3 length is 14 residues. CDR3 in DNA: TGTGCCAGCTCACTTGGTCTGGTCCCCGATACGCAGTATTTT. This encodes CASSLGLVPDTQYF.

This clonotype was seen a handful of times. This sequence joins TRBV7-2 and TRBJ2-7; 11 positions agree with TRBD2. The CDR3 covers 14 residues. V dropped 5 bases and J dropped 3; count of bases not matched to a gene: 3. In germline, CDR1 is SGHTA, CDR2 FQGNSA. This CDR3 is CASSELAGDYEQYF. CDR3 DNA: TGTGCCAGCAGCGAACTAGCGGGGGACTACGAGCAGTACTTC. Variable domain in full (rest from reference TRBV7-2 and TRBJ2-7): GAGVSQSPSNKVTEKGKDVELRCDPISGHTALYWYRQSLGQGLEFLIYFQGNSAPDKSGLPSDRFSAERTGGSVSTLTIQRTQQEDSAVYLCASSELAGDYEQYFGPGTRLTVT.

The V gene is TRBV4-2, the J gene TRBJ1-2; 7 bases agree with TRBD1. V dropped 4 bases and J dropped 0; count of bases not matched to a gene: 11. This CDR3 comprises 17 residues. Germline lookup yields CDR1 LGHNA and CDR2 YNFKEQ. Here the CDR3 reads CASSPQEGAAANYGYTF. The DNA for the CDR3 is TGTGCCAGCAGCCCTCAGGAGGGGGCAGCAGCTAACTATGGCTACACCTTC.

The genes are TRBV7-2 and TRBJ1-1; D gene uncertain. V was trimmed by 5 bases and J by 0 bases, leaving 13 bases between them. The CDR3 loop spans 15 amino acids. CDR1 is SGHTA, CDR2 FQGNSA, per germline. The CDR3 DNA is TGTGCCAGCAGCCCATCCCCCAGGCTGAACACTGAAGCTTTCTTT. Residues: CASSPSPRLNTEAFF.

DNA for the CDR3: TGTGCCAGCAGTTACTTTCCCATAAATCGGGGTAACAGTGATGGCTACACCTTC. It codes for CASSYFPINRGNSDGYTF. The V call is TRBV6-5, the J call TRBJ1-2; D uncertain. The germline V and J ends were trimmed by 1 base and 6 bases, with 24 bases remaining between them. This CDR3 is 18 amino acids long. CDR1 and CDR2 (germline): MNHEY, SVGAGI.

The CDR3 is CASSPGQTPDGQPQHF. CDR3 nucleotide sequence: TGTGCCAGCAGTCCTGGACAGACCCCCGATGGACAGCCCCAGCATTTT. The chain combines TRBV6-1 with TRBJ1-5, with D possibly matching TRBD1 (6 bases). CDR1 is MNHNS and CDR2 is SASEGT in the germline V gene. V was trimmed by 5 bases and J by 7 bases, leaving 21 bases between them. The CDR3 sequence is 16 residues long.

This clonotype appeared a few times. This chain uses TRBV6-1 with TRBJ1-2, with D possibly being TRBD1 (5 bases). The CDR3 runs 15 residues. V dropped 8 bases and J dropped 0 bases, with 16 bases sitting between them. The germline gives CDR1 MNHNS, CDR2 SASEGT. CDR3 residues: CASQHNLGPNYGYTF. CDR3 coding DNA: TGTGCCAGCCAACATAACCTGGGGCCTAACTATGGCTACACCTTC.

The rearrangement links TRBV20-1 to TRBJ2-7, with 11 positions matching TRBD2. The CDR3 has 14 amino acids. J gave up 6 bases and V 3 bases, and 7 bases lay outside the gene matches. Germline CDR1 reads DFQATT; CDR2 reads SNEGSKA (reference sequence). The chain's CDR3 is CSASITSGGAEQYF. The CDR3 DNA sequence: TGCAGTGCTAGTATCACTAGCGGGGGAGCCGAGCAGTACTTC.

The chain employs TRBV6-1 and TRBJ1-6, with D unresolved. The germline V and J ends were trimmed by 8 bases and 7 bases, with 9 bases remaining between them. The CDR3 spans 12 residues. Germline V CDR1 and CDR2: MNHNS, SASEGT. DNA for the CDR3: TGTGCCAGCCGTCAGCCAAATTCACCCCTCCACTTT. The encoded protein is CASRQPNSPLHF.

This clonotype was seen more than once but under ten times. V gene TRBV28 combines with J gene TRBJ2-7, with D maybe TRBD2 (5 bases). The V end lost 6 bases, the J end lost 5 bases, and 14 bases lay between the germline ends. The CDR3 length is 13 residues. Germline loops: CDR1 MDHEN, CDR2 SYDVKM. The DNA for the CDR3 is TGTGCCAGCAGACCGACTACAATCCACGAGCAGTACTTC. Translated, it gives CASRPTTIHEQYF.

The chain couples TRBV6-2 or TRBV6-3 to TRBJ1-5; TRBD1 is a possible D gene (6 bases). V shed 6 bases and J shed 3 bases, with 9 bases lying between them. Germline values: CDR1 MNHEY, CDR2 SVGEGT. The CDR3 runs 13 residues. Here the CDR3 DNA reads TGTGCCAGCAGCCAGGGGTTCAATCAGCCCCAGCATTTT. Translation: CASSQGFNQPQHF.

J is TRBJ1-5 and V is TRBV19, with TRBD1 identical over 7 bases. Looked up from germline, CDR1 is LNHDA and CDR2 is SQIVND (reference sequence). The CDR3 has 15 residues. V shed 5 bases, J shed 3 bases, and the junction held 7 bases outside the gene matches. The CDR3 sequence: CASSEGAWNNQPQHF. CDR3 in DNA: TGTGCCAGTAGTGAGGGGGCTTGGAACAATCAGCCCCAGCATTTT.

The chain links TRBV20-1 to TRBJ2-7, with D unclear. Germline assignment: CDR1 DFQATT and CDR2 SNEGSKA (reference sequence). The CDR3 extends over 12 amino acids. The CDR3 DNA is TGCAGCGGGTCGGACGGCTCCTACGAGCAGTACTTC. Encoded protein: CSGSDGSYEQYF.

This clonotype was seen a single time. The J gene is TRBJ1-2, the V gene TRBV20-1, with unresolved D. Germline V gene data show CDR1 as DFQATT and CDR2 as SNEGSKA (reference sequence). V was shortened by 3 bases and J by 7 bases, with 12 bases between the two germline ends. This CDR3 contains 12 residues. The CDR3, as DNA: TGCAGTGCTAGCGAAAACCGGGGTGGCTACACCTTC. It is translated as CSASENRGGYTF.

This chain links TRBV6-5 with TRBJ1-2; a weak D match, TRBD1 (5 bases). Germline V CDR1 and CDR2: MNHEY, SVGAGI. Trimming took off 2 bases at V and 7 bases at J, with 11 bases between the two ends. This CDR3 region has 13 residues. The CDR3 sequence: CASSYNEGIGYTF. The CDR3 bases are TGTGCCAGCAGTTACAACGAGGGGATTGGCTACACCTTC.

The rearrangement joins TRBV20-1 to TRBJ2-1; 8 bases agree with TRBD2. Germline CDR1 DFQATT, CDR2 SNEGSKA (reference sequence). V lost 6 bases to trimming and J lost 6 bases; unmatched junction nucleotides: 16. The CDR3 has 16 residues. CDR3: CSAVTPRTSKGNEQFF. The CDR3 DNA sequence: TGCAGTGCGGTCACCCCGCGGACTAGCAAAGGCAATGAGCAGTTCTTC.

The chain is built from TRBV19 and TRBJ1-5, with no clear D. V shed 5 bases and J shed 7 bases, with 15 bases lying between them. CDR1 LNHDA and CDR2 SQIVND come from the germline V gene (reference sequence). The CDR3 sequence is 14 residues long. CDR3 coding DNA: TGTGCCAGTAGTCCCTGGGGTTCCTGGCAGCCCCAGCATTTT. Its protein product is CASSPWGSWQPQHF.

This clonotype was observed a handful of times. V and J are TRBV6-5 and TRBJ1-1, with unresolved D. The ends were cut back, 4 bases at V and 4 bases at J, with 13 bases in the middle. Per the germline V gene, CDR1 is MNHEY and CDR2 is SVGAGI. CDR3 length: 14 residues. CDR3 DNA sequence: TGTGCCAGCAGTTCCCGGGGATTTGGCACTGAAGCTTTCTTT. This codes for CASSSRGFGTEAFF.

This clonotype was seen only once. The chain links TRBV11-3 to TRBJ2-1; tentative D call: TRBD1 (5 bases). Germline CDR1 and CDR2: SGHNT and YENEEA. The CDR3 is 16 amino acids. Trimming removed 1 base at V and 9 bases at J, with 19 bases between. The CDR3 DNA follows: TGTGCCAGCAGCTTAGTAGGCAGGGTGGTTCGCGGTGAGCAGTTCTTC. Protein product: CASSLVGRVVRGEQFF.

The table lists this clonotype with a few counts. The J gene is TRBJ1-1, the V gene TRBV30; D not certain. Per the germline V gene, CDR1 is GTSNPN and CDR2 is SVGIG (reference sequence). V dropped 2 bases and J dropped 6 bases, with 10 bases sitting between them. There are 12 residues in the CDR3. The CDR3 loop reads CAWSMESAEAFF. The CDR3 nucleotides are TGTGCCTGGAGTATGGAATCCGCTGAAGCTTTCTTT.

This chain connects TRBV11-1 to TRBJ2-1; D not resolved. The CDR3 is 13 residues long. The germline CDR1 and CDR2 sequences are SGHAT and FQDESV (reference sequence). V shed 1 base and J shed 7 bases, with 8 bases lying between them. CDR3 loop: CASSLEAYNEQFF. CDR3 DNA sequence: TGTGCCAGCAGCTTAGAAGCGTATAATGAGCAGTTCTTC.

The sample holds one count of this clonotype. The chain couples TRBV7-6 to TRBJ2-1; D gene ambiguous. In germline, CDR1 is SGHVS, CDR2 FNYEAQ. With 5 bases removed from V and 4 bases from J, the gap between germline ends came to 15 bases. The CDR3 sequence is 15 residues long. CDR3 loop: CASSAQYGWYNEQFF. In nucleotides, the CDR3 is TGTGCCAGCAGCGCCCAGTACGGGTGGTACAATGAGCAGTTCTTC.

The chain joins TRBV6-2 or TRBV6-3 to TRBJ1-6; D remains unclear. The germline V and J ends were trimmed by 7 bases and 0 bases, with 7 bases remaining between them. Germline V gene lookup returns CDR1 MNHEY and CDR2 SVGEGT. The CDR3 runs 14 residues. Written as DNA, the CDR3 is TGTGCCAGCATGGTCAGCTCCTATAATTCACCCCTCCACTTT. Amino acid sequence: CASMVSSYNSPLHF.

This clonotype was picked up a small number of times. This sequence joins TRBV15 and TRBJ1-5, with unresolved D. CDR1 LNHNV and CDR2 YYDKDF come from the germline V gene (reference sequence). Deletions cut 0 bases from V and 7 bases from J, with 13 bases between. The CDR3 runs 15 residues. The CDR3 reads CATSRDIGIIQPQHF. The CDR3 coding sequence is TGTGCCACCAGCAGAGATATCGGCATCATACAGCCCCAGCATTTT.

The rearrangement joins TRBV6-1 to TRBJ1-1; no clear D. Trimming stripped 6 bases from V and 4 bases from J, with 12 bases between. Germline CDR1 reads MNHNS; CDR2 reads SASEGT. The CDR3 sequence is 13 residues long. The CDR3 DNA follows: TGTGCCAGCAGCAGATCTAGGACCACTGAAGCTTTCTTT. This codes for CASSRSRTTEAFF.